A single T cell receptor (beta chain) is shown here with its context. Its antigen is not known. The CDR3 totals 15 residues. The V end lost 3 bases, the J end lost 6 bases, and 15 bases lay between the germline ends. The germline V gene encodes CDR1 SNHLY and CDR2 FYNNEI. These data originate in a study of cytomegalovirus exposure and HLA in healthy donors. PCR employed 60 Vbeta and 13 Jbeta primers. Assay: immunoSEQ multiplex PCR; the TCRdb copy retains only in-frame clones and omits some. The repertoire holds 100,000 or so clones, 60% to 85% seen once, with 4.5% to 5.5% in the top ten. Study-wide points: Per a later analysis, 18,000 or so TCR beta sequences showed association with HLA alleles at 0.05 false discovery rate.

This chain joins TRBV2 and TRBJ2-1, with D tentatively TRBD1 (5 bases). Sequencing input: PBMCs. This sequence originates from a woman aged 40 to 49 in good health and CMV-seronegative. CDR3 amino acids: CASSEGRVTLNEQFF. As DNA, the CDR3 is TGTGCCAGCAGTGAGGGCAGGGTCACCCTCAATGAGCAGTTCTTC.